This T cell receptor beta chain was recorded in a study of blood T cell repertoires in COVID-19. Study information: Sites in the United States, Italy and Spain provided acute and convalescent COVID-19 samples.

Per germline, CDR1 SGHRS and CDR2 YFSETQ. CDR3 length: 17 residues. Trimming took 0 bases from V and 7 from J, leaving 17 bases between them. Ages ranged from roughly 18 to 100 years, with residence in approximately 23 US areas. Clinical history as reported by participants underpinned cohort assignment. Authors' data handling: By means of reference gene primer amplification, nucleated cell counts were estimated. Sequencing was performed with immunoSEQ multiplex PCR; in TCRdb, only in-frame clones are kept and a portion is missing. For V, J and clone size, that table is used; D and trimming come from the DNA. This table has about 170,000 clones, around 88% appearing once. This clone was seen only a few times.

The chain couples TRBV5-1 to TRBJ1-6; D might be TRBD1 (5 bases). The origin of this receptor is a woman aged 50 to 60 in a cohort exposed to, infected with or recovered from COVID-19 (not recorded which). The sequenced sample consisted of PBMCs or T cells enriched from blood (not recorded which). CDR3 sequence: CASSLVVGLGGNSPLHF. The CDR3 DNA reads as TGCGCCAGCAGCTTGGTGGTGGGGCTCGGGGGAAATTCACCCCTCCACTTT.